This T cell receptor beta chain was profiled in a study of Tregs in tolerant kidney transplant recipients. Study in general: Mixed chimerism was transient after nonmyeloablative marrow transplants from related graft donors.

TCRdb keeps only in-frame clones here, not all; method: immunoSEQ multiplex PCR. The repertoire has approximately 99,000 clones, 90% of them found once; the top ten carry roughly 0.31%. V lost 5 bases and J lost 0, with 11 bases in between. Germline values: CDR1 LNHDA, CDR2 SQIVND (reference sequence). CDR3 length: 15 amino acids. Unstimulated regulatory T cells (CD4+CD25+CD127-), CD4+CD25- non-regulatory cells, CD4 and CD8 cells were FACS-sorted from thawed PBMCs. Findings of the study overall: Validation in larger populations is needed because few patients were studied. This study did not directly address biological reproducibility.

As regards this clone: Its specificity is unknown.

The sample in question was CD4+ T cells from blood, obtained before the transplant. The clonotype was recovered from a human donor who received a combined kidney and bone marrow transplant. The genes are TRBV19 and TRBJ2-4; D may be TRBD2 (5 bases). The CDR3 DNA reads as TGTGCCAGTAGTTTGAGAGGGTTAGCCAAAAACATTCAGTACTTC. Its protein product is CASSLRGLAKNIQYF.